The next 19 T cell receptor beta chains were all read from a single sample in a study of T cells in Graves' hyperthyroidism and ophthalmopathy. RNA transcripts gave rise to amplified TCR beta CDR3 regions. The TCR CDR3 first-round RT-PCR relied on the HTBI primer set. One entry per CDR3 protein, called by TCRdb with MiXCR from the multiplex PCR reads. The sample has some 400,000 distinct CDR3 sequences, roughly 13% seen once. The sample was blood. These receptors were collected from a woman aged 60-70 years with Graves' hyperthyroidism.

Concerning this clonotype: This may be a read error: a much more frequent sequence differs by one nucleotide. The CDR3 DNA sequence: TGCAGTGCTAGCCGGGACCCAGGATACGAGCAGCACTTC. Protein sequence: CSASRDPGYEQHF. V and J are TRBV20-1 and TRBJ2-7; TRBD1 or TRBD2 may be the D gene (5 bases each). This CDR3 has 13 residues. Germline assignment: CDR1 DFQATT and CDR2 SNEGSKA (reference sequence).

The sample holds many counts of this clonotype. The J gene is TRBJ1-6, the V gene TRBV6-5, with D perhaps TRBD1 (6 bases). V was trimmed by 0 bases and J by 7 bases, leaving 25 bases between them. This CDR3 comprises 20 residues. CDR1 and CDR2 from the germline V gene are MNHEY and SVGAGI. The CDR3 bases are TGTGCCAGCAGTTACTCCAGAACGGACAGCTGGGCCTTACGAAATTCACCCCTCCACTTT. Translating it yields CASSYSRTDSWALRNSPLHF.

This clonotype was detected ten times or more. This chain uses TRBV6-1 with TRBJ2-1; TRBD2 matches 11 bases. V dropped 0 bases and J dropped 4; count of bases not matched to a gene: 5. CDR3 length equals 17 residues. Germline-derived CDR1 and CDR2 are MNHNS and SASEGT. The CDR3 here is CASSEAIAGGPYNEQFF. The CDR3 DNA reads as TGTGCCAGCAGTGAAGCAATAGCGGGAGGGCCATACAATGAGCAGTTCTTC.

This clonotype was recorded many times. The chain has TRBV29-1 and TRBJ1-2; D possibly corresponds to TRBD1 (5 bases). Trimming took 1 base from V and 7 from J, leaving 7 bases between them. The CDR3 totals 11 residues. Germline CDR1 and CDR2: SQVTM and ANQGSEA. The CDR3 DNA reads TGCAGCGTTGAAGCCAGGGTTGGCTACACCTTC. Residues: CSVEARVGYTF. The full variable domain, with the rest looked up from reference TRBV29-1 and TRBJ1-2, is SAVISQKPSRDICQRGTSLTIQCQVDSQVTMMFWYRQQPGQSLTLIATANQGSEATYESGFVIDKFPISRPNLTFSTLTVSNMSPEDSSIYLCSVEARVGYTFGSGTRLTVV.

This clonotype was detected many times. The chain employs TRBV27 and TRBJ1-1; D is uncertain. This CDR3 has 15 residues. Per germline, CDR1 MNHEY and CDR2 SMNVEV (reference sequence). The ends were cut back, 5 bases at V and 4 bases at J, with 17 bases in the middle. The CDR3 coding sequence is TGTGCCAGCAGTCCCCCAAGGGCTCGCGGCACTGAAGCTTTCTTT. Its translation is CASSPPRARGTEAFF.

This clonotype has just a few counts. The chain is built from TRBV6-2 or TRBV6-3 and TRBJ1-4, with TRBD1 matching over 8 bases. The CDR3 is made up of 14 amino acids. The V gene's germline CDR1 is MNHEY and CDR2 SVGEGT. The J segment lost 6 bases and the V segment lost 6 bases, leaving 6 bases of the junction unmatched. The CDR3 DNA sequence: TGTGCCAGCAGCCGACAGGGGATCTATGAAAAACTGTTTTTT. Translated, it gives CASSRQGIYEKLFF.

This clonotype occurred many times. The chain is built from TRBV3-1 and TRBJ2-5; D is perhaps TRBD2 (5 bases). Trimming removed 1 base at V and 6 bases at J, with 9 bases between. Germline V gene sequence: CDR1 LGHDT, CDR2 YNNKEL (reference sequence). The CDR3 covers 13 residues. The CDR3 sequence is CASSQVVAQTQYF. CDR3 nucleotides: TGTGCCAGCAGCCAAGTAGTAGCGCAGACCCAGTACTTC.

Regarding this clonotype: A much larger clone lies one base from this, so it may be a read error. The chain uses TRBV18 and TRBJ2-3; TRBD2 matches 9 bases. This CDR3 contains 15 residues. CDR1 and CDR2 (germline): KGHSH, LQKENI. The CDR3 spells CASSPGLAPTGTQYF. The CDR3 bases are TGTGCCAGCTCCCCAGGACTAGCGCCCACAGGTACGCAGTATTTT.

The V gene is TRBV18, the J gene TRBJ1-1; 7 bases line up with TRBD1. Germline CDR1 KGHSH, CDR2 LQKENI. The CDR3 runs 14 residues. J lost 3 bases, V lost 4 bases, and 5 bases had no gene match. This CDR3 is CASSQTGTDTEAFF. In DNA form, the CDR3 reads TGTGCCAGCTCACAAACCGGGACAGACACTGAAGCTTTCTTT.

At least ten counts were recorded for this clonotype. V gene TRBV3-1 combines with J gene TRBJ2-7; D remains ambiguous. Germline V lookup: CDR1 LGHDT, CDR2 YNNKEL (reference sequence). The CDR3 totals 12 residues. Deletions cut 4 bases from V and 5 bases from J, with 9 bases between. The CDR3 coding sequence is TGTGCCAGCAGCCCAAGACGGGACGAGCAGTACTTC. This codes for CASSPRRDEQYF.

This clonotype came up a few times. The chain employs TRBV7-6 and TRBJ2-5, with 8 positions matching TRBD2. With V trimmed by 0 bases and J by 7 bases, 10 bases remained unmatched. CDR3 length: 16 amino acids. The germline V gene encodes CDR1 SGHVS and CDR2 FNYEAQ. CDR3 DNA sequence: TGTGCCAGCAGCTTAGCTGTAGCGGGATTAGGCGGGACCCAGTACTTC. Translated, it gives CASSLAVAGLGGTQYF.

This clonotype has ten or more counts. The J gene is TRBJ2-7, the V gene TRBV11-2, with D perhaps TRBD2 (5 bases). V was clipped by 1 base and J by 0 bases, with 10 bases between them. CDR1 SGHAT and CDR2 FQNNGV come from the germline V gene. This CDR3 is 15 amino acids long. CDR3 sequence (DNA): TGTGCCAGCAGCTTAGCCGGGGATAGCTCCTACGAGCAGTACTTC. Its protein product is CASSLAGDSSYEQYF.

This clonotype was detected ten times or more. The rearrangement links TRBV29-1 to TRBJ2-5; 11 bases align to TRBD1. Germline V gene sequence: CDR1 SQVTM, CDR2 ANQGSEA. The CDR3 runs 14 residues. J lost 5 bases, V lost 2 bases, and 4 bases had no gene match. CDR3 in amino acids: CSVESRDRGETQYF. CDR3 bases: TGCAGCGTTGAAAGCAGGGACAGGGGGGAGACCCAGTACTTC.

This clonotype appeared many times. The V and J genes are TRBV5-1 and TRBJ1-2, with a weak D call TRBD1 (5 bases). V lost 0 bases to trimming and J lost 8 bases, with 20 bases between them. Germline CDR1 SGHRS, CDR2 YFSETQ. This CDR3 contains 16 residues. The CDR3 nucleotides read TGCGCCAGCAGCTTGGTGTTGGGGGACCCGTCGGGAGGCTACACCTTC. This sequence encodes CASSLVLGDPSGGYTF. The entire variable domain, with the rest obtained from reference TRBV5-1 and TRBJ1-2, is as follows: KAGVTQTPRYLIKTRGQQVTLSCSPISGHRSVSWYQQTPGQGLQFLFEYFSETQRNKGNFPGRFSGRQFSNSRSEMNVSTLELGDSALYLCASSLVLGDPSGGYTFGSGTRLTVV.

The CDR3 DNA follows: TGTGCCAGCAGTTACTCCTCGAGCGGGAGGGCCTCCTTGGGCACCGGGGAGCTGTTTTTT. This codes for CASSYSSSGRASLGTGELFF. V usage is TRBV6-5 and J usage is TRBJ2-2, with 10 bases matching TRBD2. CDR3 length equals 20 residues. The trim removed 0 bases at V and 4 bases at J, leaving 14 bases unmatched. From germline, CDR1 is MNHEY and CDR2 SVGAGI.

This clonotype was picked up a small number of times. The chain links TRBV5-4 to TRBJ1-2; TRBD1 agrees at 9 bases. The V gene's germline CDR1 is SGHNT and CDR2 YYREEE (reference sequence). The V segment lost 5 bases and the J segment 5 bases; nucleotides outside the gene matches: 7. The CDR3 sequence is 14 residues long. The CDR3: CASRQWTGEYGYTF. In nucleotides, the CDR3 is TGTGCCAGCAGACAATGGACAGGGGAATATGGCTACACCTTC.

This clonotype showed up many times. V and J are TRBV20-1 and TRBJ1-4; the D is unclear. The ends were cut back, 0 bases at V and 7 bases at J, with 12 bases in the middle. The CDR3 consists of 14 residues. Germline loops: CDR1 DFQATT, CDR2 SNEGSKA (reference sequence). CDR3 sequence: CSAREGKRGEKLFF. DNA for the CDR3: TGCAGTGCTAGAGAGGGCAAACGGGGTGAAAAACTGTTTTTT.

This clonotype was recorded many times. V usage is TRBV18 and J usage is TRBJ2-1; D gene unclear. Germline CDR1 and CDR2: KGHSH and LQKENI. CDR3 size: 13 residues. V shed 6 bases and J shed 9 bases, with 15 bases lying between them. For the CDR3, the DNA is TGTGCCAGCTCCCCCCCGGGTGGTGGTGAGCAGTTCTTC. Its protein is CASSPPGGGEQFF.

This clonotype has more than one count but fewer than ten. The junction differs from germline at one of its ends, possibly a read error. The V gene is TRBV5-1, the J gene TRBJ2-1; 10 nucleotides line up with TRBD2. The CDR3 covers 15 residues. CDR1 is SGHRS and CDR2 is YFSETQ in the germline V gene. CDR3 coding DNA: TGCGCCAGCAGCTTGTTAGCGGGAGGTCGGGATGAGCAGTCCTTC. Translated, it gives CASSLLAGGRDEQSF.